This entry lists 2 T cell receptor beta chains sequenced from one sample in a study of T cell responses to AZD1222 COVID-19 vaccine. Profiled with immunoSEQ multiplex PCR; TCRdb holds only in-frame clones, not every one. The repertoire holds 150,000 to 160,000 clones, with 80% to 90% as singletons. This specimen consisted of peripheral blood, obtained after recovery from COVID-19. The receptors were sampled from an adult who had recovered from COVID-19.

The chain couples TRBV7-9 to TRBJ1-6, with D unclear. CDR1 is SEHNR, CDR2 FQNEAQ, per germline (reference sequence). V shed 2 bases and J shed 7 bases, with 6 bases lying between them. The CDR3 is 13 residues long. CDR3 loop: CASSLYENSPLHF. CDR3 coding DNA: TGTGCCAGCAGCTTATACGAAAATTCACCCCTCCACTTT.

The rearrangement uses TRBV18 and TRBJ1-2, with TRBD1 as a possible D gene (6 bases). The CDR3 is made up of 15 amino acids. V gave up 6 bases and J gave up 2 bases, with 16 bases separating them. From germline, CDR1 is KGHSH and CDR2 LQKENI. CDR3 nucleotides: TGTGCCAGCTCGCTCGGCCTACAGGGCAACTATGGCTACACCTTC. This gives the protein CASSLGLQGNYGYTF.